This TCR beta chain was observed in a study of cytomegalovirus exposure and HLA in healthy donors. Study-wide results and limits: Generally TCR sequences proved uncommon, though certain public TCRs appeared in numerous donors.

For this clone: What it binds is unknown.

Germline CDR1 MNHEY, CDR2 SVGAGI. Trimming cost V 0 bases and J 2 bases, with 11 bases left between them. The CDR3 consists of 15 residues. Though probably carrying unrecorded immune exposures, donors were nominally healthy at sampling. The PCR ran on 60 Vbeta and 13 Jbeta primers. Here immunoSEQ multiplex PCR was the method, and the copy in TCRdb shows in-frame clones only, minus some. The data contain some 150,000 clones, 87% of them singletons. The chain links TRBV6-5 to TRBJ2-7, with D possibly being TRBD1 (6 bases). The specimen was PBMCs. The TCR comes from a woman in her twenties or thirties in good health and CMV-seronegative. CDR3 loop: CASSYSGTQTYEQYF. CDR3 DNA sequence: TGTGCCAGCAGTTACTCCGGGACACAAACCTACGAGCAGTACTTC.